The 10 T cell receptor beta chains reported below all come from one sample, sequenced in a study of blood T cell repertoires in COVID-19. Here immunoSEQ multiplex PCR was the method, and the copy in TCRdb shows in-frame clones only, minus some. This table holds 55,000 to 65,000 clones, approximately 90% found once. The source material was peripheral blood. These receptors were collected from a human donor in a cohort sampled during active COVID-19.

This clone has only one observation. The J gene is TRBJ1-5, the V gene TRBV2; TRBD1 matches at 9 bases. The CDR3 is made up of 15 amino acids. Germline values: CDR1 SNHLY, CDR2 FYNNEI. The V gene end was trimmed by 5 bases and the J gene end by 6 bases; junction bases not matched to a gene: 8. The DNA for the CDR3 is TGTGCCAGCAGTCTGGTACAGGGGGCAGCTCAGCCCCAGCATTTT. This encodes CASSLVQGAAQPQHF.

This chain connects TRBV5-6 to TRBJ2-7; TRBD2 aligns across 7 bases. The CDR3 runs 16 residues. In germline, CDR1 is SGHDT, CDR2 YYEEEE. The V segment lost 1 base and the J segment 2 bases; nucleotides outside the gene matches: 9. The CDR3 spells CASSLRAGVSPYEQYF. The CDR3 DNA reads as TGTGCCAGCAGCTTGCGGGCGGGAGTCAGTCCCTACGAGCAGTACTTC.

CDR3 sequence reads: CASSQDRGYPYEQYF. CDR3 coding DNA: TGTGCCAGCAGCCAGGACAGGGGGTATCCCTACGAGCAGTACTTC. The chain is built from TRBV3-1 (or the pseudogene TRBV3-2) and TRBJ2-7, with 10 bases matching TRBD1. The CDR3 spans 15 residues. After removal of 3 bases from V and 2 bases from J, the junction contained 4 bases not matched to a gene. Germline assignment: CDR1 LGHDT and CDR2 YNNKEL (reference sequence).

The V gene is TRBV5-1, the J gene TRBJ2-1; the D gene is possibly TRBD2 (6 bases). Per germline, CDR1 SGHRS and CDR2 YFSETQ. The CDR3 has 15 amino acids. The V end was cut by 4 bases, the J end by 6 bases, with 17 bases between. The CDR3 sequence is CASSRTPQGGNEQFF. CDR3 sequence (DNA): TGCGCCAGCAGCCGAACCCCCCAGGGAGGCAATGAGCAGTTCTTC.

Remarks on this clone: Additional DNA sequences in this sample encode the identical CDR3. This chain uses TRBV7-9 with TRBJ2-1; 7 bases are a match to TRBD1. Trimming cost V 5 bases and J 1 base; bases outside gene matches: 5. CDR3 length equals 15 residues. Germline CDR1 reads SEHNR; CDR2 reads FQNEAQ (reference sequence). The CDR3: CASSLGQVSYNEQFF. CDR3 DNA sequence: TGTGCCAGCAGCCTTGGACAGGTGTCCTACAATGAGCAGTTCTTC.

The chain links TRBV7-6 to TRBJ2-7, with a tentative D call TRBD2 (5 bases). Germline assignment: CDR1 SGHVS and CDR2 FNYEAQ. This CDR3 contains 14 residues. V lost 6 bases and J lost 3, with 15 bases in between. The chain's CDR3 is CASSTPGDGYEQYF. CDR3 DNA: TGTGCCAGCAGTACCCCCGGGGATGGCTACGAGCAGTACTTC. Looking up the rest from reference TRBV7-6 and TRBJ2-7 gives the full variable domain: GAGVSQSPRYKVTKRGQDVALRCDPISGHVSLYWYRQALGQGPEFLTYFNYEAQQDKSGLPNDRFSAERPEGSISTLTIQRTEQRDSAMYRCASSTPGDGYEQYFGPGTRLTVT.

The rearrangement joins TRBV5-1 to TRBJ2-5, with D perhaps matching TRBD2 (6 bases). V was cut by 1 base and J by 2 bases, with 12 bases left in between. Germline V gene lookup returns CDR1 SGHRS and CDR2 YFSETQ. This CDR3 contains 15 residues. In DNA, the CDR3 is TGCGCCAGCAGCTTGCGGGACTCCCGACAAGAGACCCAGTACTTC. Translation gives CASSLRDSRQETQYF. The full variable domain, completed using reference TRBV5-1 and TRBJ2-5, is KAGVTQTPRYLIKTRGQQVTLSCSPISGHRSVSWYQQTPGQGLQFLFEYFSETQRNKGNFPGRFSGRQFSNSRSEMNVSTLELGDSALYLCASSLRDSRQETQYFGPGTRLLVL.

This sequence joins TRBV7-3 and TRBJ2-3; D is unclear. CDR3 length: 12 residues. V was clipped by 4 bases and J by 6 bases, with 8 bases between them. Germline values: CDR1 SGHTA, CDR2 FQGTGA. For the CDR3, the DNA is TGTGCCAGCAGCTCCCTAACGGATACGCAGTATTTT. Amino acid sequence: CASSSLTDTQYF.

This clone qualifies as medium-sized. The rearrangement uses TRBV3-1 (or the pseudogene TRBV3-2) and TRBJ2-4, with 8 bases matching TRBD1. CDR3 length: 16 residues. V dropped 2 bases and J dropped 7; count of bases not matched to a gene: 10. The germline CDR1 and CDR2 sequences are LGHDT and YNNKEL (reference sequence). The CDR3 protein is CASSQSQQGVFNIQYF. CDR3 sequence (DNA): TGTGCCAGCAGCCAATCACAACAGGGGGTTTTCAACATTCAGTACTTC.

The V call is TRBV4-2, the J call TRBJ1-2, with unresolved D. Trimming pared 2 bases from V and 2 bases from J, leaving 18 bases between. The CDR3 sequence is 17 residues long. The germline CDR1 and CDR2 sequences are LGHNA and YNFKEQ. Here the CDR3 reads CASSQPHGLRGNYGYTF. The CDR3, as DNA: TGTGCCAGCAGCCAACCGCACGGGTTGCGGGGAAACTATGGCTACACCTTC.